This T cell receptor beta chain derives from a study of T cell responses to AZD1222 COVID-19 vaccine. Study results and limitations: Sampled repertoires all dated from after the peak T cell response.

Turning to this clone: Its specificity is unknown.

Looked up from germline, CDR1 is SGHRS and CDR2 is YFSETQ. CDR3 length equals 15 residues. The junction had 4 bases not matched to a gene; V was cut back by 0 bases and J by 3 bases. Clones were sequenced by immunoSEQ multiplex PCR, and TCRdb holds only the in-frame ones, with some missing. The sample shows about 150,000 clones, about 85% of them seen only once. The chain is built from TRBV5-1 and TRBJ2-7, with 9 bases identical to TRBD1. The sequencing here drew on peripheral blood, taken after recovery from COVID-19. This clonotype originated in an adult who had recovered from COVID-19. CDR3 amino acids: CASSLETGGGYEQYF. The DNA for the CDR3 is TGCGCCAGCAGCTTGGAGACAGGGGGTGGCTACGAGCAGTACTTC.